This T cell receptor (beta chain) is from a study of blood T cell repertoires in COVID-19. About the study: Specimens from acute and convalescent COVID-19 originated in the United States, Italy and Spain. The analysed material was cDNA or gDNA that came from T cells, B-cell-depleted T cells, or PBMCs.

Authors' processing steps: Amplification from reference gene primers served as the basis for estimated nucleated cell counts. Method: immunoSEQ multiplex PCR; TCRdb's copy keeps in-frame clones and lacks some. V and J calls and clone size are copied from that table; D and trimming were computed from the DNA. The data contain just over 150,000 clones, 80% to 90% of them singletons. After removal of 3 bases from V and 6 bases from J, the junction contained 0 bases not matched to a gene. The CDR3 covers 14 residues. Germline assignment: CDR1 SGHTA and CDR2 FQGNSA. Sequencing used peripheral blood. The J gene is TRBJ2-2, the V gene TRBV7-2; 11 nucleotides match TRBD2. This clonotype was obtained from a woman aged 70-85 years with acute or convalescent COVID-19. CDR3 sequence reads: CASSLTSGAGELFF. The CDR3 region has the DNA TGTGCCAGCAGCTTGACTAGCGGGGCCGGGGAGCTGTTTTTT.